The rows below give T cell receptor beta chains drawn from one sample of a study of T-cell memory formation after mild COVID-19. TCRdb fed the 5' RACE reads into MiXCR, producing one record per CDR3 protein. The table records around 65,000 distinct CDR3 sequences, roughly 9.9% of them present only once. Sequencing was performed on PBMCs or a T cell subset sorted from them (not recorded which). These receptor sequences come from a man aged 18 to 30 who had mild COVID-19 (a few samples of this study predate the infection). Cell type and time point are not known. CDR3s include the opening cysteine and the closing phenylalanine or tryptophan. The D gene is left open where the match is weak. The size entry is marked missing in some rows and otherwise reads once, few, many or a size class.

j_call d_call clone_size v_call cdr3_aa cdr3_nt
TRBJ2-2 TRBD2 many TRBV9 CASSVGGGNTGELFF TGTGCCAGCAGCGTAGGCGGGGGGAACACCGGGGAGCTGTTTTTT
TRBJ1-2 - - TRBV5-6 CASNQRGYGYTF TGTGCCAGCAACCAGCGGGGCTATGGCTACACCTTC
TRBJ2-3 - few TRBV12-3/TRBV12-4 CASTRRGEDTDTQYF TGTGCCAGCACCCGTAGGGGGGAAGACACAGATACGCAGTATTTT
TRBJ1-2 - - TRBV5-1 CASSPGGATYGYTF TGCGCCAGCAGCCCGGGGGGGGCCACTTATGGCTACACCTTC
TRBJ1-2 - few TRBV4-1 CASSRRMDLYGYTF TGCGCCAGCAGCCGGCGTATGGATCTCTATGGCTACACCTTC
TRBJ2-5 TRBD2 few TRBV3-1 CASSHLPLAGGPLGDQYF TGTGCCAGCAGCCACCTCCCCCTAGCGGGGGGACCATTGGGTGACCAGTACTTC
TRBJ1-1 TRBD1 - TRBV5-6 CASTGQGAAEAFF TGTGCCAGCACCGGACAGGGTGCGGCTGAAGCTTTCTTT
TRBJ1-2 TRBD1 few TRBV7-9 CASSLQAGTENLNYGYTF TGTGCCAGCAGCTTGCAAGCCGGGACAGAAAATCTCAACTATGGCTACACCTTC
TRBJ1-2 - - TRBV5-1 CASSLGGTGFWDGYTF TGCGCCAGCAGCTTGGGGGGTACAGGATTCTGGGATGGCTACACCTTC
TRBJ1-4 - - TRBV18 CASSSAGTSEKLFF TGTGCCAGCTCCTCGGCGGGCACGAGTGAAAAACTGTTTTTT
TRBJ1-6 - few TRBV6-5 CASSYSGSAYNSPLHF TGTGCCAGCAGTTACTCAGGGTCGGCCTATAATTCACCCCTCCACTTT
TRBJ2-3 - few TRBV6-1 CASIAAARTQYF TGTGCCAGCATTGCGGCGGCCCGGACGCAGTATTTT
TRBJ1-5 TRBD1 few TRBV6-2/TRBV6-3 CATQSQGAGHQPQHF TGTGCCACCCAGTCACAGGGGGCCGGCCATCAGCCCCAGCATTTT
TRBJ2-1 TRBD2 few TRBV5-1 CASSPGLAGGYGVDEQFF TGCGCCAGCAGCCCAGGACTAGCGGGGGGTTACGGTGTGGATGAGCAGTTCTTC
TRBJ2-5 - few TRBV6-2/TRBV6-3 CASSHRALEETQYF TGTGCCAGCAGCCACCGGGCCCTCGAGGAGACCCAGTACTTC
TRBJ2-4 - - TRBV12-2 CASRRIRTSGDQNIQYF TGTGCAAGTCGCCGTATCCGGACTAGCGGGGATCAAAACATTCAGTACTTC
TRBJ2-5 - many TRBV5-1 CASGSGASPQETQYF TGCGCCAGCGGCAGCGGAGCCTCCCCCCAAGAGACCCAGTACTTC
TRBJ1-2 - few TRBV7-2 CASSIRNSNYGYTF TGTGCCAGCAGCATCAGGAATTCTAACTATGGCTACACCTTC
TRBJ2-3 TRBD2 few TRBV5-1 CASSLEPAGAQVGDTQYF TGCGCCAGCAGCTTGGAGCCAGCGGGGGCCCAAGTTGGAGATACGCAGTATTTT
TRBJ1-6 - few TRBV20-1 CSARWGVNNSPLHF TGCAGTGCTAGGTGGGGGGTCAACAATTCACCCCTCCACTTT
TRBJ2-1 TRBD2 medium-sized TRBV7-9 CASITQRGSSYNEQFF TGTGCCAGCATCACACAGCGGGGAAGCTCCTACAATGAGCAGTTCTTC
TRBJ2-5 - - TRBV28 CASTLGGTATQYF TGTGCCAGCACTCTCGGGGGTACCGCGACCCAGTACTTC
TRBJ2-5 - few TRBV7-2 CASRIGQGETQYF TGTGCCAGCAGGATCGGGCAGGGAGAGACCCAGTACTTC
TRBJ1-1 TRBD1 few TRBV20-1 CSARETTGGGAFF TGCAGTGCTAGAGAGACGACAGGGGGCGGAGCTTTCTTT
TRBJ2-2 - - TRBV12-3/TRBV12-4 CASSSQANTGELFF TGTGCCAGCAGTTCACAGGCGAACACCGGGGAGCTGTTTTTT
TRBJ2-1 TRBD1 few TRBV11-2 CASSPRQGDYNEQFF TGTGCCAGCAGCCCACGACAGGGGGACTACAATGAGCAGTTCTTC
TRBJ2-2 TRBD1 - TRBV4-3 CASSQIGQGGPVDTGELFF TGCGCCAGCAGCCAGATCGGACAGGGGGGGCCCGTTGACACCGGGGAGCTGTTTTTT
TRBJ2-5 - - TRBV19 CASSGERGRGTQYF TGTGCCAGTAGTGGAGAACGGGGGCGGGGGACCCAGTACTTC
TRBJ2-1 TRBD2 - TRBV14 CASSRGTSGPNEQFF TGTGCCAGCAGCCGCGGGACTAGCGGACCCAATGAGCAGTTCTTC
TRBJ2-7 - - TRBV27 CATGGLSSYEQYF TGTGCCACTGGGGGGCTTAGCTCCTACGAGCAGTACTTC
TRBJ1-1 - - TRBV28 CAIVDSRQPYAFF TGTGCCATCGTCGACAGTCGACAGCCTTACGCTTTCTTT
TRBJ1-1 - few TRBV5-1 CASSLEAHGGNEAFF TGCGCCAGCAGCTTGGAAGCCCATGGGGGGAATGAAGCTTTCTTT
TRBJ1-5 - - TRBV19 CASGLGGNQPQHF TGTGCCAGTGGCCTAGGAGGAAATCAGCCCCAGCATTTT
TRBJ2-3 TRBD2 - TRBV10-3 CAISESPSGGSTDTQYF TGTGCCATCAGTGAATCCCCTAGCGGGGGTAGCACAGATACGCAGTATTTT
TRBJ2-1 TRBD2 many TRBV9 CASSVVGTSGPLHNEQFF TGTGCCAGCAGCGTAGTAGGGACTAGCGGTCCCCTTCACAATGAGCAGTTCTTC
TRBJ2-1 - many TRBV20-1 CSASQTWGTLQFF TGCAGTGCTAGCCAAACTTGGGGGACCCTTCAGTTCTTC
TRBJ2-5 - many TRBV7-2 CASSYSGAQETQYF TGTGCCAGCAGCTACAGCGGAGCCCAAGAGACCCAGTACTTC
TRBJ1-6 - - TRBV5-6 CASSLEGVLAHF TGTGCCAGCAGCTTGGAAGGGGTTTTAGCGCACTTT
TRBJ1-1 - few TRBV15 CATSPTPNTEAFF TGTGCCACCAGCCCGACACCGAACACTGAAGCTTTCTTT
TRBJ2-5 TRBD2 - TRBV9 CASSVGEGTQYF TGTGCCAGCAGCGTAGGGGAGGGGACCCAGTACTTC
TRBJ2-7 - - TRBV6-5 CASSPVDSDYEQYF TGTGCCAGCAGCCCAGTGGACTCCGATTACGAGCAGTACTTC
TRBJ2-1 - many TRBV12-3/TRBV12-4 CASSRDNTYNEQFF TGTGCCAGCAGTAGGGACAACACCTACAATGAGCAGTTCTTC
TRBJ1-1 - few TRBV7-9 CASSWTATEAFF TGTGCCAGCAGCTGGACAGCCACTGAAGCTTTCTTT
TRBJ2-2 - many TRBV12-3/TRBV12-4 CASSLGGAPGELFF TGTGCCAGCAGTTTGGGGGGGGCCCCCGGGGAGCTGTTTTTT
TRBJ1-2 - - TRBV5-1 CASSLDPAGAGRYTF TGCGCCAGCAGCTTGGACCCCGCGGGGGCTGGGCGCTACACCTTC
TRBJ2-3 TRBD2 few TRBV7-2 CASSYSGGETDTQYF TGTGCCAGCAGCTATAGCGGGGGGGAGACAGATACGCAGTATTTT
TRBJ2-3 - many TRBV20-1 CSASIGTSDTQYF TGCAGTGCTAGTATTGGAACTTCAGATACGCAGTATTTT
TRBJ2-1 TRBD2 few TRBV20-1 CSARKAGSSYNEQFF TGCAGTGCTAGGAAAGCGGGAAGCTCCTACAATGAGCAGTTCTTC